Presented here are 22 T cell receptor beta chains from one specimen sequenced in a study of cytomegalovirus exposure and HLA in healthy donors. 60 Vbeta and 13 Jbeta primers were used in PCR. Sequencing used immunoSEQ multiplex PCR; TCRdb keeps in-frame clones, though not all of them. The repertoire holds 150,000 to 200,000 clones, with about two thirds as singletons. Sequenced material: PBMCs. The receptors were gathered from a man under 40 in good health and CMV-seropositive.

The genes are TRBV6-5 and TRBJ2-7, with 7 bases lining up with TRBD1. Looked up from germline, CDR1 is MNHEY and CDR2 is SVGAGI. The CDR3 has 13 amino acids. V lost 6 bases and J lost 5; bases outside the gene matches: 7. CDR3 protein: CASRQTGFHEQYF. CDR3 DNA: TGTGCCAGCAGACAGACAGGGTTCCACGAGCAGTACTTC.

The V and J genes are TRBV30 and TRBJ1-5; no clear D gene. Trimming took 3 bases from V and 4 from J, leaving 16 bases between them. Looked up from germline, CDR1 is GTSNPN and CDR2 is SVGIG (reference sequence). The CDR3 covers 15 residues. The CDR3 DNA reads as TGTGCCTGGAGCTCCGTGGGCGTAAGAAATCAGCCCCAGCATTTT. Translating it yields CAWSSVGVRNQPQHF.

This chain links TRBV6-6 with TRBJ1-1; 7 bases are a match to TRBD1. V lost 5 bases and J lost 4; bases outside the gene matches: 7. Germline CDR1 is MNHNY and CDR2 is SVGAGI (reference sequence). This CDR3 contains 14 residues. CDR3 DNA: TGTGCCAGCAGTACCCAAGGGGGCGGCACTGAAGCTTTCTTT. This sequence encodes CASSTQGGGTEAFF.

The CDR3 DNA reads TGCGCCAGCAGTTCCGGGGAGCAGTACTTC. Residues: CASSSGEQYF. The chain joins TRBV10-2 to TRBJ2-5; possible D gene TRBD2, 5 bases. This CDR3 is 10 amino acids long. V lost 5 bases and J lost 11, with 9 bases in between. Germline V gene sequence: CDR1 WSHSY, CDR2 SAAADI.

The chain joins TRBV5-1 to TRBJ2-5; 10 bases are shared with TRBD2. The end of the DNA fits TRBJ2-7 better, so the J call may be wrong. CDR1 is SGHRS and CDR2 is YFSETQ in the germline V gene. CDR3 size: 14 residues. As DNA, the CDR3 is TGCGCCAGCAGAGCGGGAGGGAGCTCCTACGAGCAGTACTTC. Protein sequence: CASRAGGSSYEQYF.

The V call is TRBV7-9, the J call TRBJ2-7; D possibly corresponds to TRBD1 (5 bases). The CDR3 contains 12 residues. Germline V CDR1 and CDR2: SEHNR, FQNEAQ (reference sequence). The ends were cut back, 5 bases at V and 5 bases at J, with 10 bases in the middle. The CDR3 spells CASSPGHNEQYF. The CDR3 nucleotides are TGTGCCAGCAGCCCCGGACACAACGAGCAGTACTTC.

The genes are TRBV10-1 and TRBJ2-7; TRBD2 is a possible D gene (5 bases). The germline gives CDR1 WNHNN, CDR2 SYGVQD (reference sequence). CDR3 length: 16 amino acids. V was shortened by 4 bases and J by 5 bases, with 21 bases between the two germline ends. The CDR3, as DNA: TGCGCCAGCAGTGTTGGGAGAGGGAGTACGGTCCACGAGCAGTACTTC. This translates into CASSVGRGSTVHEQYF.

The chain carries TRBV18 and TRBJ1-1; D is uncertain. This CDR3 region has 13 residues. Germline CDR1 is KGHSH and CDR2 is LQKENI. Trimming shortened V by 3 bases and J by 1 base, and 6 bases separated the two germline ends. The CDR3: CASSPPGNTEAFF. CDR3 in DNA: TGTGCCAGCTCACCGCCGGGGAACACTGAAGCTTTCTTT.

Written as DNA, the CDR3 is TGTGCCAGCGGGACAGGGGAAGCTTTCTTT. It encodes CASGTGEAFF. The chain has TRBV6-1 and TRBJ1-1, with 9 bases aligning to TRBD1. The junction had 0 bases not matched to a gene; V was cut back by 8 bases and J by 8 bases. Germline CDR1 MNHNS, CDR2 SASEGT. The CDR3 loop spans 10 amino acids.

V and J are TRBV5-1 and TRBJ2-5; TRBD2 matches at 7 bases. The CDR3 covers 14 residues. The germline CDR1 and CDR2 sequences are SGHRS and YFSETQ. The V gene end was trimmed by 4 bases and the J gene end by 6 bases; junction bases not matched to a gene: 9. This CDR3 reads CASSAATSAQTQYF. DNA of the CDR3: TGCGCCAGCAGCGCTGCTACTAGCGCCCAGACCCAGTACTTC.

This clone was counted a few times. This sequence joins TRBV5-1 and TRBJ2-7; 8 bases are shared with TRBD1. Trimming cost V 0 bases and J 3 bases; bases outside gene matches: 2. The CDR3 covers 14 residues. The germline V gene encodes CDR1 SGHRS and CDR2 YFSETQ. CDR3 sequence: CASSLAGGVYEQYF. For the CDR3, the DNA is TGCGCCAGCAGCTTGGCAGGGGGCGTCTACGAGCAGTACTTC.

This clone showed up just a few times. The V gene is TRBV7-3, the J gene TRBJ1-2, with D tentatively TRBD1 (5 bases). Trimming took off 1 base at V and 8 bases at J, with 11 bases between the two ends. Germline V gives CDR1 SGHTA, CDR2 FQGTGA. This CDR3 has 13 residues. CDR3 sequence (DNA): TGTGCCAGCAGCTTAAATCCAGGGCACGGCTACACCTTC. As protein: CASSLNPGHGYTF. Filled out from reference TRBV7-3 and TRBJ1-2, the complete variable domain reads GAGVSQTPSNKVTEKGKYVELRCDPISGHTALYWYRQSLGQGPEFLIYFQGTGAADDSGLPNDRFFAVRPEGSVSTLKIQRTERGDSAVYLCASSLNPGHGYTFGSGTRLTVV.

CDR3 protein: CASSSTGGKAQYF. The CDR3 DNA follows: TGTGCCAGTAGTTCTACAGGGGGCAAGGCCCAGTACTTC. This chain joins TRBV19 and TRBJ2-5; 9 nucleotides line up with TRBD1. V trimming: 5 bases; J trimming: 9 bases; junction bases outside the gene matches: 7. CDR1 LNHDA and CDR2 SQIVND come from the germline V gene (reference sequence). The CDR3 length is 13 residues.

This chain connects TRBV19 to TRBJ1-2, with 9 bases identical to TRBD1. The length of the CDR3 is 16 residues. From germline, CDR1 is LNHDA and CDR2 SQIVND (reference sequence). J lost 4 bases, V lost 5 bases, and 11 bases had no gene match. CDR3 sequence (DNA): TGTGCCAGTAGTCCCCTTTCGGGACAGGGAACCTATGGCTACACCTTC. Residues: CASSPLSGQGTYGYTF. The variable domain in full, with the rest retrieved from reference TRBV19 and TRBJ1-2, is DGGITQSPKYLFRKEGQNVTLSCEQNLNHDAMYWYRQDPGQGLRLIYYSQIVNDFQKGDIAEGYSVSREKKESFPLTVTSAQKNPTAFYLCASSPLSGQGTYGYTFGSGTRLTVV.

The chain carries TRBV5-5 and TRBJ2-7; 8 bases fit TRBD2. The germline gives CDR1 SGHKS, CDR2 YYEKEE (reference sequence). The CDR3 runs to 16 residues. The junction had 10 bases not matched to a gene; V was cut back by 0 bases and J by 5 bases. The CDR3 sequence is CASSLDGQAGDDEQYF. For the CDR3, the DNA is TGTGCCAGCAGCTTGGATGGTCAAGCGGGAGATGACGAGCAGTACTTC.

This clone was counted a single time. The chain joins TRBV28 to TRBJ1-2; 8 bases line up with TRBD1. Germline assignment: CDR1 MDHEN and CDR2 SYDVKM. This CDR3 has 14 amino acids. V shed 6 bases and J 4 bases; nucleotides not matched to a gene: 7. This CDR3 reads CASRRQGRVYGYTF. The CDR3 DNA reads as TGTGCCAGCAGACGACAGGGGCGAGTCTATGGCTACACCTTC.

This chain connects TRBV19 to TRBJ2-1, with 7 positions matching TRBD1. This CDR3 is built from 10 residues. The V segment lost 6 bases and the J segment 10 bases; nucleotides outside the gene matches: 0. Germline values: CDR1 LNHDA, CDR2 SQIVND (reference sequence). The CDR3 coding sequence is TGTGCCAGTAGCAGGGGGGAGCAGTTCTTC. Translating it yields CASSRGEQFF.

About this clone: One end of the junction fails to match germline, which may point to a read error. The gene calls are TRBV7-9 and TRBJ1-5; 7 positions agree with TRBD1. Per the germline V gene, CDR1 is SEHNR and CDR2 is FQNEAQ (reference sequence). The CDR3 is made up of 15 amino acids. The CDR3 loop is CSSSLGTDSNQPQHF. CDR3 bases: TGTTCCAGCAGCTTAGGGACAGATAGCAATCAGCCCCAGCATTTT.

The J gene is TRBJ1-5, the V gene TRBV4-2, with D tentatively TRBD1 (5 bases). Looked up from germline, CDR1 is LGHNA and CDR2 is YNFKEQ. Trimming removed 8 bases from V and 4 bases from J, with 15 bases in between. This CDR3 is built from 14 residues. CDR3 coding DNA: TGTGCCAGCGGCCCCGGGGGTGGAAATCAGCCCCAGCATTTT. It specifies CASGPGGGNQPQHF.

This chain links TRBV29-1 with TRBJ2-7; 7 nucleotides agree with TRBD1. Germline-derived CDR1 and CDR2 are SQVTM and ANQGSEA. The CDR3 totals 13 residues. V trimming: 7 bases; J trimming: 2 bases; junction bases outside the gene matches: 8. CDR3 residues: CSARIGQAYEQYF. The CDR3, as DNA: TGCAGCGCCCGTATAGGACAGGCCTACGAGCAGTACTTC.

In this sample, this clone turned up a few times. The chain employs TRBV27 and TRBJ2-1, with D possibly TRBD2 on 6 matching bases. This CDR3 has 16 residues. V lost 2 bases and J 0 bases, leaving 11 bases between the germline ends. The germline V gene encodes CDR1 MNHEY and CDR2 SMNVEV (reference sequence). CDR3 coding DNA: TGTGCCAGCAGTTTAGCAGCGGGTTACTCCTACAATGAGCAGTTCTTC. Its protein is CASSLAAGYSYNEQFF.

The chain employs TRBV9 and TRBJ2-1, with 14 bases matching TRBD2. The germline CDR1 and CDR2 sequences are SGDLS and YYNGEE. Trimming at V came to 0 bases and at J to 12 bases, leaving 11 bases not matched to a gene. The CDR3 is made up of 17 amino acids. CDR3: CASSVDTGLAGVHGQFF. The DNA for the CDR3 is TGTGCCAGCAGCGTAGACACGGGACTAGCGGGAGTTCATGGGCAGTTCTTC.